The 32 T cell receptor beta chains in this list originate from one sample, sequenced in a study of cytomegalovirus exposure and HLA in healthy donors. PCR was performed using 60 Vbeta and 13 Jbeta primers. TCRdb keeps only in-frame clones here, not all; method: immunoSEQ multiplex PCR. The repertoire holds some 270,000 clones, with 80% as singletons. Sequencing was done on a sample of PBMCs. The receptors derive from a girl aged 2 to 9 in good health and CMV-seronegative.

CDR3 sequence reads: CASSPAGGAVSILDEQYF. The CDR3 DNA reads TGCGCCAGCAGCCCTGCAGGGGGCGCAGTGTCAATTCTCGACGAGCAGTACTTC. V gene TRBV4-1 combines with J gene TRBJ2-7, with 8 positions matching TRBD1. Germline V CDR1 and CDR2: MGHRA, YSYEKL. The ends lost 4 bases at V and 5 bases at J; junction bases unmatched: 19. This CDR3 is 18 amino acids long.

CDR3 in DNA: TGTGCCAGCTCTCACTATAAAATCACTTCCAGATTGGCCTATAATTCACCCCTCCACTTT. Translation gives CASSHYKITSRLAYNSPLHF. This chain links TRBV18 with TRBJ1-6; D is unresolved. Trimming removed 6 bases from V and 2 bases from J, with 26 bases in between. CDR3 length equals 20 residues. Germline CDR1 and CDR2: KGHSH and LQKENI.

V is TRBV27 and J is TRBJ1-5; D is uncertain. Germline CDR1 is MNHEY and CDR2 is SMNVEV (reference sequence). This CDR3 has 14 amino acids. Between the trimmed V and J ends, which lost 4 bases and 7 bases, there was a span of 14 bases. The DNA of the CDR3 is TGTGCCAGCAGTTCGACGGCGGCGGGGCAGCCCCAGCATTTT. It codes for CASSSTAAGQPQHF.

This clone was detected a few times. The rearrangement joins TRBV4-1 to TRBJ2-7; TRBD2 matches 8 bases. V gave up 4 bases and J gave up 5 bases; unmatched junction bases: 4. Looked up from germline, CDR1 is MGHRA and CDR2 is YSYEKL. The CDR3 covers 13 residues. The CDR3 loop is CASSLGREDEQYF. In DNA form, the CDR3 reads TGCGCCAGCAGCCTTGGGCGGGAGGACGAGCAGTACTTC.

The gene calls are TRBV6-5 and TRBJ2-3; tentative D call: TRBD2 (5 bases). Germline V gene sequence: CDR1 MNHEY, CDR2 SVGAGI. The germline V and J ends were trimmed by 1 base and 10 bases, with 9 bases remaining between them. The CDR3 spans 12 residues. The CDR3 DNA follows: TGTGCCAGCAGTTACTACCGGGGTCCGCAGTATTTT. This sequence encodes CASSYYRGPQYF.

This chain uses TRBV29-1 with TRBJ2-1; 11 bases are a match to TRBD2. The V gene end was trimmed by 4 bases and the J gene end by 4 bases; junction bases not matched to a gene: 3. Per the germline V gene, CDR1 is SQVTM and CDR2 is ANQGSEA. The CDR3 length is 14 residues. CDR3 region: CSVVTSGEYNEQFF. CDR3 in DNA: TGCAGCGTTGTGACTAGCGGGGAGTACAATGAGCAGTTCTTC.

V and J are TRBV14 and TRBJ2-3; the D gene is possibly TRBD2 (6 bases). V gave up 2 bases and J gave up 4 bases, with 10 bases separating them. The CDR3 has 14 residues. Germline V gene data show CDR1 as SGHDN and CDR2 as FVKESK. The CDR3, as DNA: TGTGCCAGCAGCCAAACCCTAGCGCCAGATACGCAGTATTTT. Its translation: CASSQTLAPDTQYF.

The chain couples TRBV7-8 to TRBJ2-7; a weak D match, TRBD1 (5 bases). This CDR3 has 16 residues. V was cut by 0 bases and J by 4 bases, with 16 bases left in between. Germline-derived CDR1 and CDR2 are SGHVS and FQNEAQ. The CDR3, as DNA: TGTGCCAGCAGCTTAGCCGGCGCAGGGTATACATACGAGCAGTACTTC. It yields the protein CASSLAGAGYTYEQYF. Full variable domain (rest looked up from reference TRBV7-8 and TRBJ2-7): GAGVSQSPRYKVAKRGQDVALRCDPISGHVSLFWYQQALGQGPEFLTYFQNEAQLDKSGLPSDRFFAERPEGSVSTLKIQRTQQEDSAVYLCASSLAGAGYTYEQYFGPGTRLTVT.

The chain combines TRBV15 with TRBJ1-2; 8 bases match TRBD1. Germline CDR1 and CDR2: LNHNV and YYDKDF (reference sequence). V shed 1 base and J 4 bases; nucleotides not matched to a gene: 8. The CDR3 is 16 residues long. The CDR3: CATSRAGTGLAYGYTF. DNA of the CDR3: TGTGCCACCAGCAGAGCTGGGACAGGTCTGGCCTATGGCTACACCTTC.

The chain's CDR3 is CASSEGLLAGAYNEQFF. CDR3 DNA: TGTGCCAGCAGCGAAGGCTTACTAGCGGGGGCCTACAATGAGCAGTTCTTC. V gene TRBV9 combines with J gene TRBJ2-1, with 11 nucleotides matching TRBD2. Germline V gene lookup returns CDR1 SGDLS and CDR2 YYNGEE. This CDR3 is built from 17 residues. Losses at the gene ends were 3 bases for V and 2 bases for J; bases not matched to a gene: 7.

This chain uses TRBV4-1 with TRBJ2-1, with 9 positions matching TRBD2. Germline CDR1 MGHRA, CDR2 YSYEKL. The CDR3 contains 18 residues. With V trimmed by 2 bases and J by 7 bases, 15 bases remained unmatched. The CDR3 DNA is TGCGCCAGCAGCCAACGTCCCCGCCCAGCGGGAGGAGGTAATGAGCAGTTCTTC. Protein product: CASSQRPRPAGGGNEQFF.

The J gene is TRBJ2-1, the V gene TRBV18, with 8 bases identical to TRBD2. Looked up from germline, CDR1 is KGHSH and CDR2 is LQKENI. Germline trimming cut 0 bases from V and 8 bases from J; bases unmatched to any gene: 6. The CDR3 is 15 residues long. CDR3 sequence reads: CASSPPRAGGYEQFF. The DNA of the CDR3 is TGTGCCAGCTCACCACCGCGGGCGGGGGGCTATGAGCAGTTCTTC.

The chain uses TRBV6-5 and TRBJ1-1, with D tentatively TRBD1 (5 bases). This CDR3 has 16 residues. V was clipped by 2 bases and J by 3 bases, with 16 bases between them. Looked up from germline, CDR1 is MNHEY and CDR2 is SVGAGI. In DNA, the CDR3 is TGTGCCAGCAGTTACCGGGCGGGGGAGGTCGACACTGAAGCTTTCTTT. Protein product: CASSYRAGEVDTEAFF.

J is TRBJ2-7 and V is TRBV7-8, with D possibly matching TRBD2 (5 bases). The CDR3 loop spans 11 amino acids. The ends were cut back, 5 bases at V and 7 bases at J, with 9 bases in the middle. The germline CDR1 and CDR2 sequences are SGHVS and FQNEAQ. CDR3 nucleotide sequence: TGTGCCAGCAGCCGGACGGGGGAGCAGTACTTC. Its translation: CASSRTGEQYF.

This chain uses TRBV2 with TRBJ1-2, with 7 nucleotides matching TRBD1. Per germline, CDR1 SNHLY and CDR2 FYNNEI. After removal of 1 base from V and 4 bases from J, the junction contained 15 bases not matched to a gene. The CDR3 loop spans 18 amino acids. CDR3 sequence reads: CASSEVAPIGQDVYGYTF. The CDR3 coding sequence is TGTGCCAGCAGTGAAGTGGCACCGATTGGACAGGACGTCTATGGCTACACCTTC.

This clone appeared a few times. The chain links TRBV29-1 to TRBJ1-2; D not certain. Germline V gene data show CDR1 as SQVTM and CDR2 as ANQGSEA. This CDR3 is 13 amino acids long. Trimming cost V 6 bases and J 3 bases, with 14 bases left between them. CDR3: CSVYPGSYYGYTF. Here the CDR3 DNA reads TGCAGCGTGTACCCCGGGAGCTACTATGGCTACACCTTC.

This clone has just one count. The chain has TRBV29-1 and TRBJ2-5, with a weak D call TRBD1 (5 bases). This CDR3 comprises 14 residues. V was trimmed by 0 bases and J by 2 bases, leaving 10 bases between them. CDR1 is SQVTM and CDR2 is ANQGSEA in the germline V gene. The chain's CDR3 is CSVEDSGKQETQYF. The CDR3 bases are TGCAGCGTTGAAGATTCAGGGAAACAAGAGACCCAGTACTTC.

The rearrangement links TRBV5-1 to TRBJ2-4; 8 bases are a match to TRBD1. Germline CDR1 is SGHRS and CDR2 is YFSETQ. This CDR3 contains 15 residues. V gave up 4 bases and J gave up 1 base; unmatched junction bases: 4. The CDR3 DNA follows: TGCGCCAGCAGCACGAACAGGGGGGCCAAAAACATTCAGTACTTC. Its translation: CASSTNRGAKNIQYF.

The chain uses TRBV4-2 and TRBJ2-1; 7 bases fit TRBD2. The CDR3 spans 18 residues. Per germline, CDR1 LGHNA and CDR2 YNFKEQ. J lost 1 base, V lost 0 bases, and 9 bases had no gene match. The CDR3 sequence is CASSQDNVVGGSYNEQFF. For the CDR3, the DNA is TGTGCCAGCAGCCAAGATAATGTCGTCGGGGGGTCCTACAATGAGCAGTTCTTC.

CDR3: CASSEGQDTDTQYF. CDR3 DNA: TGTGCCAGCAGTGAAGGCCAGGACACAGATACGCAGTATTTT. V usage is TRBV6-4 and J usage is TRBJ2-3; D is unresolved. Trimming left V 3 bases short and J 2 bases short, with 9 bases between. CDR1 is MRHNA and CDR2 is SNTAGT in the germline V gene. The CDR3 contains 14 residues.

The CDR3 DNA reads TGCACCAGCAGCCAAGCCGGGACAGGGTTGCGAGACGAGCAGTACTTC. This translates into CTSSQAGTGLRDEQYF. This sequence joins TRBV1 and TRBJ2-7; the listed D gene, TRBD1, was not tested against the DNA. TRBV1 constitutes a pseudogene. This CDR3 has 16 residues.

The chain is built from TRBV6-6 and TRBJ1-6; 7 nucleotides line up with TRBD1. Germline trimming cut 6 bases from V and 11 bases from J; bases unmatched to any gene: 16. The CDR3 has 16 residues. Germline CDR1 MNHNY, CDR2 SVGAGI (reference sequence). The CDR3 spells CASRPGSGTATPPLHF. The CDR3, as DNA: TGTGCCAGCAGGCCTGGTTCCGGGACAGCTACCCCACCCCTCCACTTT.

The sample holds one count of this clone. A read error may account for a junction end that differs from germline. The genes are TRBV6-6 and TRBJ1-1, with TRBD1 as a possible D gene (5 bases). This CDR3 is 11 amino acids long. Germline loops: CDR1 MNHNY, CDR2 SVGAGI (reference sequence). The CDR3 DNA sequence: TGCATGACAGTAAAGGGCACTGAAGCTTTCTTT. Residues: CMTVKGTEAFF.

The V call is TRBV7-2, the J call TRBJ1-3, with D uncertain. Trimming took 8 bases from V and 9 from J, leaving 17 bases between them. This CDR3 spans 13 amino acids. Germline V lookup: CDR1 SGHTA, CDR2 FQGNSA. CDR3 protein: CASSFPLFSTIYF. The CDR3 bases are TGTGCCAGCTCCTTCCCCCTCTTCTCCACCATATATTTT.

This clone came up a few times. The CDR3 is CATSSRSSSNQPQHF. In DNA, the CDR3 is TGTGCCACCAGCAGCCGGAGTTCTAGCAATCAGCCCCAGCATTTT. The chain joins TRBV15 to TRBJ1-5; D unresolved. Germline V gives CDR1 LNHNV, CDR2 YYDKDF (reference sequence). With 3 bases removed from V and 0 bases from J, the gap between germline ends came to 9 bases. There are 15 residues in the CDR3. Together with reference TRBV15 and TRBJ1-5, the CDR3 gives the full variable domain: DAMVIQNPRYQVTQFGKPVTLSCSQTLNHNVMYWYQQKSSQAPKLLFHYYDKDFNNEADTPDNFQSRRPNTSFCFLDIRSPGLGDTAMYLCATSSRSSSNQPQHFGDGTRLSIL.

V and J are TRBV19 and TRBJ1-6; TRBD1 is a possible D gene (6 bases). Germline V CDR1 and CDR2: LNHDA, SQIVND (reference sequence). V dropped 8 bases and J dropped 0 bases, with 17 bases sitting between them. The CDR3 spans 17 residues. The CDR3 region has the DNA TGTGCCAGTTCGGACAGCCCGCGGAGCTCCTATAATTCACCCCTCCACTTT. Encoded protein: CASSDSPRSSYNSPLHF.

V and J are TRBV7-9 and TRBJ2-1; TRBD1 matches 10 bases. From germline, CDR1 is SEHNR and CDR2 FQNEAQ (reference sequence). The V and J ends lost 3 bases and 7 bases, in that order; junction bases with no gene match: 6. The CDR3 runs to 15 residues. This CDR3 is CASSFSRTGGNEQFF. Here the CDR3 DNA reads TGTGCCAGCAGCTTTTCCAGGACAGGGGGGAATGAGCAGTTCTTC.

This chain joins TRBV10-3 and TRBJ1-2; a possible D gene is TRBD1 (6 bases). Germline V gives CDR1 ENHRY, CDR2 SYGVKD. CDR3 length: 15 amino acids. V gave up 6 bases and J gave up 4 bases, with 18 bases separating them. The CDR3 here is CAIRTGHPLFYGYTF. The CDR3 coding sequence is TGTGCCATCAGGACGGGACACCCGCTTTTCTATGGCTACACCTTC.

This clone was counted a few times. The chain couples TRBV18 to TRBJ2-3; 7 nucleotides match TRBD2. The CDR3 is made up of 15 amino acids. Looked up from germline, CDR1 is KGHSH and CDR2 is LQKENI. V lost 4 bases and J lost 0; bases outside the gene matches: 4. Here the CDR3 reads CASSRASGSTDTQYF. DNA for the CDR3: TGTGCCAGCTCACGAGCTAGCGGTAGCACAGATACGCAGTATTTT.

This CDR3 is CASSELAGGIGELFF. As DNA, the CDR3 is TGTGCCAGCAGTGAACTAGCGGGAGGGATCGGGGAGCTGTTTTTT. The chain couples TRBV2 to TRBJ2-2, with 12 positions matching TRBD2. The CDR3 length is 15 residues. Per the germline V gene, CDR1 is SNHLY and CDR2 is FYNNEI. Germline trimming cut 2 bases from V and 7 bases from J; bases unmatched to any gene: 2.

This clone was observed once. The chain uses TRBV2 and TRBJ2-3, with TRBD2 matching 9 bases. V lost 3 bases, J lost 3 bases, and 4 bases stayed unmatched. The CDR3 extends over 15 amino acids. Germline V lookup: CDR1 SNHLY, CDR2 FYNNEI. As DNA, the CDR3 is TGTGCCAGCAGTGAGGGAGGACTAGCGACAGATACGCAGTATTTT. The encoded protein is CASSEGGLATDTQYF.

This sequence joins TRBV28 and TRBJ1-5; TRBD1 matches 8 bases. Unmatched junction bases numbered 4, after V lost 3 bases and J lost 9 bases. CDR1 MDHEN and CDR2 SYDVKM come from the germline V gene. CDR3 length equals 13 residues. CDR3 nucleotide sequence: TGTGCCAGCAGTTTCCCAGGGGGCTGGCCCCAGCATTTT. It encodes CASSFPGGWPQHF.